This TCR beta chain was sequenced during a study of molecular identifiers for immune sequencing clone quantification. At the level of the study: Five aliquots were made in replicates from the RNA of approximately 20,000 or 98,000 naive CD8 cells, and four were sequenced.

Whole-study results and caveats: Should identical TCR molecules share a barcode, the sizes of highly expanded clones could be underestimated. Researchers reportedly could pick up spiked Jurkat TCR RNA from one cell mixed into about 970,000 naive cells.

This clonotype was observed many times. Its antigen remains unknown. With listed TCR primers and previously described methods, bulk TCR libraries were prepared. One entry per CDR3 protein, called by TCRdb with MiXCR from the PCR reads. The data contain 460,000 or so distinct CDR3 sequences, around 23% of them singletons. Sequenced sample: naive CD8+ T cells from blood, with Jurkat cell RNA spiked in. Subset: FACS-sorted CD8+CD4-CCR7+CD45RA+ naive T cells. This clonotype was obtained from a human donor in good health. Some libraries in this study had Jurkat cell RNA spiked in.

This CDR3 reads CSAPGHTEDTQYF. DNA for the CDR3: TGCAGCGCTCCGGGACATACCGAAGATACGCAGTATTTT. The rearrangement joins TRBV29-1 to TRBJ2-3; tentative D call: TRBD1 (6 bases). This CDR3 is built from 13 residues. Per the germline V gene, CDR1 is SQVTM and CDR2 is ANQGSEA. Deletions cut 7 bases from V and 5 bases from J, with 16 bases between.